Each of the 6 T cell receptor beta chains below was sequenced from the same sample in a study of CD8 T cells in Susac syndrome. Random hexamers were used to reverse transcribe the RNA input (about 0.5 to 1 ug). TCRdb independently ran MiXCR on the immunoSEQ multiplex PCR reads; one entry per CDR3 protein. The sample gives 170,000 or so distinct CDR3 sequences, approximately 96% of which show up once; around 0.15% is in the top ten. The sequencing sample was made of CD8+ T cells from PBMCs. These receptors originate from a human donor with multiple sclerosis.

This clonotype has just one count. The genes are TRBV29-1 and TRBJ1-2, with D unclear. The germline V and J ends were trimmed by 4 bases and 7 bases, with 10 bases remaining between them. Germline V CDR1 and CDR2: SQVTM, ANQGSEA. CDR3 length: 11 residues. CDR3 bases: TGCAGCGTTGCCAGGCATAGTGGCTACACCTTC. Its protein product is CSVARHSGYTF.

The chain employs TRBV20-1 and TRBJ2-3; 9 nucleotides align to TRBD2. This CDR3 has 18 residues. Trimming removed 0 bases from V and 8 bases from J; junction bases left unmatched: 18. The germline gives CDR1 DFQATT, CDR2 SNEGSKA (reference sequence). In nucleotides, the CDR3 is TGCAGTGCTAGAGATTCCGGTCTAGCGGGACTCTACAGGGGTACGCAGTATTTT. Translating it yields CSARDSGLAGLYRGTQYF.

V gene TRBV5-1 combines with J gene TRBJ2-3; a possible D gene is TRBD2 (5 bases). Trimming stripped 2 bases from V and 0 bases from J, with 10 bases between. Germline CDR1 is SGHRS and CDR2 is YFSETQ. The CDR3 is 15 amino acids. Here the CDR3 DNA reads TGCGCCAGCAGCTTCCGGGAAACTAGCACAGATACGCAGTATTTT. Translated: CASSFRETSTDTQYF.

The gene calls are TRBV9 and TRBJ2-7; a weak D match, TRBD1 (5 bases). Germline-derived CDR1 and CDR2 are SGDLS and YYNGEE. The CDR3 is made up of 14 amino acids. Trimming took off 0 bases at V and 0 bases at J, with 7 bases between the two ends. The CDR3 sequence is CASSVGGSSYEQYF. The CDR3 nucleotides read TGTGCCAGCAGCGTAGGGGGCAGCTCCTACGAGCAGTACTTC.

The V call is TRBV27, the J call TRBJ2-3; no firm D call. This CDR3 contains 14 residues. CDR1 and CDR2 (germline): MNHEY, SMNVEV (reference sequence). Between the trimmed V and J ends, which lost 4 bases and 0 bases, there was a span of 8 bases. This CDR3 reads CASSSAFSTDTQYF. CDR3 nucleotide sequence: TGTGCCAGCAGTTCCGCGTTTAGCACAGATACGCAGTATTTT.

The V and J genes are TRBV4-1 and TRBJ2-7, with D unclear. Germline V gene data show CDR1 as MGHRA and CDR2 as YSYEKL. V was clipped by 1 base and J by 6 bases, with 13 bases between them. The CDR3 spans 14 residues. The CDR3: CASSQARSAPEQYF. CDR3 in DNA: TGCGCCAGCAGCCAAGCCCGCAGTGCCCCCGAGCAGTACTTC.